This T cell receptor (beta chain) emerged from a study of blood T cells in healthy people across ages. About the research overall: Researchers report that template switching captured about one barcoded beta molecule per two T cells.

Concerning this clonotype itself: Its antigen is unidentified.

This CDR3 contains 14 residues. CDR1 and CDR2 (germline): MNHEY, SMNVEV (reference sequence). V gave up 0 bases and J gave up 13 bases, with 16 bases separating them. Findings and limits, study-wide: When set beside aged donors, long-lived donors presented more naive CD4+ cells and higher diversity.

It was with a sample-barcoded 5' primer and a J-beta primer mix that a second PCR of roughly 7 to 12 cycles was run. TCRdb itself ran the 5' RACE reads through MiXCR, one entry per CDR3 protein. The sample holds hundreds of thousands of distinct CDR3 sequences, 40% to 45% seen once. This receptor was identified in an elderly man in good health. Sequencing was carried out using blood. The chain has TRBV27 and TRBJ2-1, with a tentative D call TRBD1 (6 bases). The CDR3 DNA reads TGTGCCAGCAGTTTATCCTCAGGGGTAGAGACCCAGTTCTTC. Its protein product is CASSLSSGVETQFF.